This entry is about one T cell receptor beta chain. TCRdb's table, derived via immunoSEQ multiplex PCR, lists solely in-frame clones and lacks some. The table shows over 300,000 clones, with approximately 90% occurring only once. Germline CDR1 reads SGHAT; CDR2 reads FQNNGV. The CDR3 contains 17 residues. V was pared by 0 bases and J by 8 bases, with 22 bases between. The data belong to a study of blood T cell repertoires in COVID-19. The chain employs TRBV11-2 and TRBJ1-2, with a tentative D call TRBD1 (5 bases). The clonotype was recovered from a woman between 18 and 29 years old who had recovered from COVID-19. Material for sequencing was PBMCs or T cells enriched from blood (not recorded which). The CDR3 bases are TGTGCCAGCAGCTTAGATGTCTTAGGGGCCCCCCAAGGGGGCTACACCTTC. Its translation is CASSLDVLGAPQGGYTF.